This TCR beta chain was captured in a study of beta chain features in type 1 diabetes. Study-wide results and caveats: Researchers report that Type 1 diabetes patients had moderately but significantly shorter TCRB CDR3s across all four CD4+ subsets.

About this clone: The antigen remains undetermined.

Every bit of the isolated RNA underwent reverse transcription, so sequencing read expressed TCRB transcripts. This table comes from immunoSEQ multiplex PCR, and its TCRdb copy is limited to in-frame clones, with some not included. The sample shows around 500,000 clones, over 9.5% of them seen only once. The CDR3 sequence is 12 residues long. Looked up from germline, CDR1 is SGHVS and CDR2 is FQNEAQ. V gave up 5 bases and J gave up 8 bases, with 10 bases separating them. The sequence came from a woman younger than 30 in good health. The V and J genes are TRBV7-8 and TRBJ2-1, with D possibly being TRBD1 or TRBD2 (5 bases each). The sequenced material came from naive CD4+ T cells from blood. DNA of the CDR3: TGTGCCAGCAGCGGATGGGACGATGAGCAGTTCTTC. Translated: CASSGWDDEQFF. The whole variable domain, filled in from reference TRBV7-8 and TRBJ2-1, reads GAGVSQSPRYKVAKRGQDVALRCDPISGHVSLFWYQQALGQGPEFLTYFQNEAQLDKSGLPSDRFFAERPEGSVSTLKIQRTQQEDSAVYLCASSGWDDEQFFGPGTRLTVL.